These 14 T cell receptor beta chains came from one sample sequenced in a study of tumor-infiltrating lymphocytes in primary liver carcinoma. Constant-region priming of roughly 490 ng total RNA yielded TCR beta cDNA. Investigators got TCR beta libraries out of three nested multiplex PCR rounds, done with slightly modified ARM-PCR. Researchers ran the first two PCR rounds for about 11 cycles each with TRBV1-TRBV30 forward primers and a C-beta reverse primer. TCRdb re-derived calls from the multiplex PCR reads in MiXCR, one entry per CDR3 protein. Of about 99,000 distinct CDR3 sequences in the sample, roughly 69% were seen once. Each 20-30 mg portion of unsorted bulk tissue served as the source for co-extraction of RNA and DNA. What was sequenced was liver tumor tissue from sampling region 5. Subset reported: tumor region T5, tumor centre. The receptors here all came from a woman between 55 and 75 years old with primary liver carcinoma and hepatitis B virus infection.

Concerning this clonotype: As the CDR3 is not closed by the conserved phenylalanine or tryptophan, this likely results from a read error. The chain links TRBV20-1 to TRBJ2-7, with D possibly matching TRBD1 (5 bases). Germline CDR1 DFQATT, CDR2 SNEGSKA (reference sequence). The CDR3 totals 13 residues. The CDR3 loop reads CSAPWGPSYEQYL. The CDR3 region has the DNA TGCAGCGCGCCCTGGGGCCCCTCCTACGAGCAGTACTTA.

The J gene is TRBJ2-1, the V gene TRBV11-2; no clear D gene. The V gene lost 7 bases and the J gene lost 15 bases, with 16 bases spanning the gap. This CDR3 is built from 11 residues. CDR1 SGHAT and CDR2 FQNNGV come from the germline V gene. In DNA form, the CDR3 reads TGTGCCAGCACCTTGGTTTTGATGTCGTTCTTC. Amino acid sequence: CASTLVLMSFF.

Regarding this clonotype: A read error may account for a junction end that differs from germline. V usage is TRBV7-8 and J usage is TRBJ2-2, with TRBD1 identical over 8 bases. Germline loops: CDR1 SGHVS, CDR2 FQNEAQ. The CDR3 runs to 16 residues. The CDR3 reads CASSPRAGGNVGELFF. As DNA, the CDR3 is TGCGCCAGCAGCCCCCGGGCAGGGGGCAACGTCGGGGAGCTGTTTTTT.

This clonotype was detected many times. The rearrangement links TRBV6-1 to TRBJ1-5, with TRBD1 as a possible D gene (6 bases). V was clipped by 6 bases and J by 8 bases, with 14 bases between them. This CDR3 has 13 residues. Germline CDR1 is MNHNS and CDR2 is SASEGT. The CDR3 here is CASSLQGTEPQHF. DNA for the CDR3: TGTGCCAGCAGCCTACAGGGAACTGAGCCCCAGCATTTT.

The chain couples TRBV28 to TRBJ1-1, with 8 bases fitting TRBD1. CDR3 length: 15 residues. The junction had 8 bases not matched to a gene; V was cut back by 4 bases and J by 4 bases. Germline values: CDR1 MDHEN, CDR2 SYDVKM. The CDR3, as DNA: TGTGCCAGCAGTTCTTTAGACAGGGGAGGCACTGAAGCTTTCTTT. The encoded protein is CASSSLDRGGTEAFF.

Remarks on this clonotype: An end of the junction differs from the germline gene, which may be a read error. The chain links TRBV12-3 or TRBV12-4 to TRBJ2-1; unclear D gene. The CDR3 loop spans 17 amino acids. CDR3 nucleotide sequence: TGTGCCAGCAGAAATGAGGTGTGGACGGCCTCCTACAATGAGCAATTGTTC. Encoded protein: CASRNEVWTASYNEQLF.

This sequence joins TRBV7-2 and TRBJ2-7; D is unclear. The V and J ends lost 5 bases and 3 bases respectively, with 14 bases between them. This CDR3 is 14 amino acids long. CDR1 SGHTA and CDR2 FQGNSA come from the germline V gene. The DNA of the CDR3 is TGTGCCAGCAGCCGCGGACCCGGTTACTACGAGCAGTACTTC. Protein sequence: CASSRGPGYYEQYF.

This clonotype is classed as medium-sized. The rearrangement links TRBV6-2 or TRBV6-3 to TRBJ2-7; 9 nucleotides agree with TRBD2. Germline V CDR1 and CDR2: MNHEY, SVGEGT. V trimming: 6 bases; J trimming: 1 base; junction bases outside the gene matches: 10. The CDR3 is 16 residues long. The CDR3 loop reads CASSFALAGNSYEQYF. The CDR3 nucleotides are TGTGCCAGCAGCTTCGCCCTAGCGGGGAATTCCTACGAGCAGTACTTC.

To note about this clonotype: Likely a read error: the CDR3 ends without its conserved phenylalanine or tryptophan. The chain employs TRBV12-3 or TRBV12-4 and TRBJ2-7; 10 bases are a match to TRBD1. The CDR3 covers 15 residues. This chain's CDR3 is CASGFMGQGMAEQYL. CDR3 bases: TGTGCCAGCGGTTTCATGGGACAGGGGATGGCCGAGCAGTACTTA.

About this clonotype itself: The conserved phenylalanine or tryptophan normally closing the CDR3 is absent here, so this likely arose from a read error. V is TRBV11-2 and J is TRBJ2-7, with D possibly TRBD1 on 6 matching bases. The length of the CDR3 is 14 residues. Germline V gives CDR1 SGHAT, CDR2 FQNNGV. The CDR3 DNA follows: TGTGTCAGCATCCCCCCTTCAGGGGCTAGCGAGCAGTACCTC. This translates into CVSIPPSGASEQYL.

In its sample, this clonotype was seen many times. The chain employs TRBV10-2 and TRBJ2-1; D unclear. Germline loops: CDR1 WSHSY, CDR2 SAAADI. CDR3 length: 13 residues. Trimming took 6 bases from V and 9 from J, leaving 15 bases between them. CDR3 sequence (DNA): TGCGCCAGCAGCCTGTCGGCAGGAGTTGAGCAGTTCTTC. Translated: CASSLSAGVEQFF.

Worth noting for this clonotype: Because it lacks the conserved phenylalanine or tryptophan at the end, this CDR3 is likely a read error. The J gene is TRBJ1-2, the V gene TRBV12-3 or TRBV12-4; D gene ambiguous. The CDR3 spans 12 residues. The CDR3 sequence: CASSLNPYGYTL. CDR3 nucleotide sequence: TGTGCCAGCAGTTTAAATCCCTATGGTTACACCTTG.

This clonotype came up a few times. The junction departs from germline at one end; a sequencing error may be responsible. The chain recombines TRBV28 with TRBJ2-3; weak D call: TRBD2 (5 bases). Germline CDR1 and CDR2: MDHEN and SYDVKM. There are 15 residues in the CDR3. CDR3 nucleotide sequence: TGTGCCGGCAGTTCCCTCCTCGGGAATTCAGATACGCAGTATTTT. Protein sequence: CAGSSLLGNSDTQYF.

In regard to this clonotype: An end of the junction differs from the germline gene, which may be a read error. V is TRBV11-2 and J is TRBJ2-5, with TRBD1 matching 8 bases. CDR1 is SGHAT and CDR2 is FQNNGV in the germline V gene. This CDR3 is 14 amino acids long. The CDR3 protein is CASSRRGPGETQYF. The CDR3 bases are TGCGCCAGCAGCCGCAGGGGGCCTGGAGAGACCCAGTACTTC.